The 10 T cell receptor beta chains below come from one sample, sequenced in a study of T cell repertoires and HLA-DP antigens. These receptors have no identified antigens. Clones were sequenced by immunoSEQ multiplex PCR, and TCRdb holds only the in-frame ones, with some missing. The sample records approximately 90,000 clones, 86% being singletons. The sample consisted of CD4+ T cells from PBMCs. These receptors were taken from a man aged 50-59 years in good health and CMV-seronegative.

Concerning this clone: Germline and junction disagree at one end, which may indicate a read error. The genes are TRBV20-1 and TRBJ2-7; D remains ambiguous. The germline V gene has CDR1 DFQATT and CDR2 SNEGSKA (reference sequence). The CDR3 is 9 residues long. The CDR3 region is CSARAASSF. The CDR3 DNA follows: TGCAGTGCTAGGGCCGCCTCCAGCTTC.

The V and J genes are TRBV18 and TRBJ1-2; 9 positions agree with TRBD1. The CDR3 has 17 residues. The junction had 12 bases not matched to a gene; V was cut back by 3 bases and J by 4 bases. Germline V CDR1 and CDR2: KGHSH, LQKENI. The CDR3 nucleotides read TGTGCCAGCTCACCTCTACCGGGACAGGGATTTGTCTATGGCTACACCTTC. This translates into CASSPLPGQGFVYGYTF.

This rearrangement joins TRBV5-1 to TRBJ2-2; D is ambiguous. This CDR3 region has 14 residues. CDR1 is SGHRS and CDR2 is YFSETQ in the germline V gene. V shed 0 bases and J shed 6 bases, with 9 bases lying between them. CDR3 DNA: TGCGCCAGCAGCTTGGACCCCGGTCCCGGGGAGCTGTTTTTT. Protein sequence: CASSLDPGPGELFF.

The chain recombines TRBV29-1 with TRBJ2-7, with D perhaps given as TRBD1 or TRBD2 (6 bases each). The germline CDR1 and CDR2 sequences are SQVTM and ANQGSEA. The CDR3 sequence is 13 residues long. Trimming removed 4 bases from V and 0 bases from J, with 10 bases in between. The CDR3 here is CSVVGGRSYEQYF. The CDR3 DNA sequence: TGCAGCGTTGTCGGGGGCCGCTCCTACGAGCAGTACTTC.

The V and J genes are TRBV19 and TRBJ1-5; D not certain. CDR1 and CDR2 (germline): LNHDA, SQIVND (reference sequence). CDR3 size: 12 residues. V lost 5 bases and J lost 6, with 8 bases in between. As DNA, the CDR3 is TGTGCCAGTAGTTTTTTGGGTCAGCCCCAGCATTTT. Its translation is CASSFLGQPQHF.

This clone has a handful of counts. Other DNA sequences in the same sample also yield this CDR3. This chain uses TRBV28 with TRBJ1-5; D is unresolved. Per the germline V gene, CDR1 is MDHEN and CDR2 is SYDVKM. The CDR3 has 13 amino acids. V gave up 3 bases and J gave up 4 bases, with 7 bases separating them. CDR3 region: CASSFKGNQPQHF. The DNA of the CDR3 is TGTGCCAGCAGTTTTAAGGGAAATCAGCCCCAGCATTTT.

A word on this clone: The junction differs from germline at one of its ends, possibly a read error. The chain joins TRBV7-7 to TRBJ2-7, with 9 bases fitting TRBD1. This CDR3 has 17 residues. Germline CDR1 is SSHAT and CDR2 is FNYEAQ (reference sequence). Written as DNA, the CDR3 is TGTGCTAGCAGCTTATCACTTACAGGGGGCAGTGGCTACGAGCAGTACTTC. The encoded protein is CASSLSLTGGSGYEQYF.

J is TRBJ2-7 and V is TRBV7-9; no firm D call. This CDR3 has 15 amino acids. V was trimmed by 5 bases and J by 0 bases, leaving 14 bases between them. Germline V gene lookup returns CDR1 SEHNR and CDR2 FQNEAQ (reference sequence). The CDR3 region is CASSPVEFPSYEQYF. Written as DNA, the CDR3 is TGTGCCAGCAGCCCCGTTGAGTTCCCCTCCTACGAGCAGTACTTC.

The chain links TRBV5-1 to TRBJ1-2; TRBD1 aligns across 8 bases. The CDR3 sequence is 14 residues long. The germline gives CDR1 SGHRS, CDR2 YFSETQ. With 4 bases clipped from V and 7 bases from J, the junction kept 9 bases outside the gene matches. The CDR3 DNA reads TGCGCCAGCAGCCCCGACCAGGGGGCAGCTGGCTACACCTTC. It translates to CASSPDQGAAGYTF.

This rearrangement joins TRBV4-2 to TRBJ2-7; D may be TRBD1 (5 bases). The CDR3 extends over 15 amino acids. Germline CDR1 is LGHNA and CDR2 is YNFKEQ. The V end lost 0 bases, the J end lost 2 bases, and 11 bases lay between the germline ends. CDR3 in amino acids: CASSQEVGATYEQYF. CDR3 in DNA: TGTGCCAGCAGCCAAGAGGTAGGGGCCACCTACGAGCAGTACTTC.